The sequence of this TCR beta chain was determined in a study of blood T cell repertoires in COVID-19. The CDR3 covers 15 residues. From germline, CDR1 is LNHDA and CDR2 SQIVND (reference sequence). Trimming cost V 4 bases and J 7 bases; bases outside gene matches: 4. Measured with immunoSEQ multiplex PCR; TCRdb has only the in-frame clones, and not every one. The sample carries roughly 100,000 clones, approximately 80% recorded once. This clone has more than one count but fewer than ten. The V call is TRBV19, the J call TRBJ2-2; 12 bases are a match to TRBD1. This receptor was obtained from an elderly woman with acute or convalescent COVID-19. The material sequenced was peripheral blood. CDR3 residues: CASSRDRGRSGELFF. CDR3 sequence (DNA): TGTGCCAGTAGTAGGGACAGGGGGCGCAGCGGGGAGCTGTTTTTT.